The 7 T cell receptor beta chains below all came from one sample that was sequenced in a study of blood T cell repertoires in COVID-19 (dated by TCRdb to 2020 to 2021). The library relied on the immunoSEQ multiplex PCR assay. In its TCRdb copy, this immuneACCESS table keeps in-frame sequences only and misses some clones. Where compared with another copy, unresolved V genes explain less than half of these, and the others have no known cause. This sample gives about 110,000 clones in total; just over 85% of them show up just once. The ten largest account for 0.88% of the sample. Sequencing input: peripheral blood. The source is a woman between 50 and 59 years old with active or convalescent COVID-19.

This chain links TRBV7-9 with TRBJ1-4; a weak D match, TRBD1 (6 bases). Trimming took off 4 bases at V and 11 bases at J, with 17 bases between the two ends. The CDR3 is 14 residues long. CDR1 is SEHNR, CDR2 FQNEAQ, per germline (reference sequence). Here the CDR3 DNA reads TGTGCCAGCAGCTCGTCGCAGGGGTCTGTGAAACTGTTTTTT. This encodes CASSSSQGSVKLFF. The full variable domain, rest sourced from reference TRBV7-9 and TRBJ1-4, is DTGVSQNPRHKITKRGQNVTFRCDPISEHNRLYWYRQTLGQGPEFLTYFQNEAQLEKSRLLSDRFSAERPKGSFSTLEIQRTEQGDSAMYLCASSSSQGSVKLFFGSGTQLSVL.

The chain uses TRBV6-5 and TRBJ2-1, with 10 bases that match TRBD2. In germline, CDR1 is MNHEY, CDR2 SVGAGI. The junction had 6 bases not matched to a gene; V was cut back by 8 bases and J by 8 bases. CDR3 length: 13 amino acids. The CDR3 protein is CASATSGWDEQFF. Written as DNA, the CDR3 is TGTGCCAGCGCGACTAGCGGGTGGGATGAGCAGTTCTTC.

J is TRBJ2-1 and V is TRBV28; 9 bases agree with TRBD1. CDR1 and CDR2 from the germline V gene are MDHEN and SYDVKM. The CDR3 is 21 amino acids. The V segment lost 6 bases and the J segment 1 base; nucleotides outside the gene matches: 22. As DNA, the CDR3 is TGTGCCAGCAGCTCATTACAGGGGGCCCTTCACTTCCGGGCTTCCTACAATGAGCAGTTCTTC. Protein sequence: CASSSLQGALHFRASYNEQFF.

The gene calls are TRBV14 and TRBJ2-2; 9 nucleotides match TRBD2. V shed 2 bases and J 5 bases; nucleotides not matched to a gene: 9. The CDR3 runs 17 residues. The germline V gene encodes CDR1 SGHDN and CDR2 FVKESK. CDR3 region: CASSQLAGVGLTGELFF. The DNA of the CDR3 is TGTGCCAGCAGCCAATTAGCGGGAGTAGGGCTGACCGGGGAGCTGTTTTTT.

This chain joins TRBV6-1 and TRBJ1-6, with D perhaps matching TRBD1 (5 bases). Germline assignment: CDR1 MNHNS and CDR2 SASEGT. The CDR3 is made up of 18 amino acids. Trimming stripped 1 base from V and 0 bases from J, with 13 bases between. The CDR3 DNA sequence: TGTGCCAGCAGTGAAGAGTCATTCGGGGGCTCCTATAATTCACCCCTCCACTTT. Its translation: CASSEESFGGSYNSPLHF.

The chain recombines TRBV10-3 with TRBJ2-7, with TRBD1 matching 8 bases. V lost 6 bases and J lost 6; bases outside the gene matches: 13. The germline CDR1 and CDR2 sequences are ENHRY and SYGVKD. The CDR3 is made up of 15 amino acids. As DNA, the CDR3 is TGTGCCATCAGGAGAGGGCCCCCCGGGACAGGCGAGCAGTACTTC. Protein: CAIRRGPPGTGEQYF.

V is TRBV27 and J is TRBJ1-2; a possible D gene is TRBD1 (5 bases). Trimming pared 1 base from V and 8 bases from J, leaving 14 bases between. Germline V lookup: CDR1 MNHEY, CDR2 SMNVEV (reference sequence). This CDR3 spans 14 amino acids. Here the CDR3 reads CASSLYPGLQGYTF. In nucleotides, the CDR3 is TGTGCCAGCAGTTTATACCCGGGACTTCAAGGCTACACCTTC.